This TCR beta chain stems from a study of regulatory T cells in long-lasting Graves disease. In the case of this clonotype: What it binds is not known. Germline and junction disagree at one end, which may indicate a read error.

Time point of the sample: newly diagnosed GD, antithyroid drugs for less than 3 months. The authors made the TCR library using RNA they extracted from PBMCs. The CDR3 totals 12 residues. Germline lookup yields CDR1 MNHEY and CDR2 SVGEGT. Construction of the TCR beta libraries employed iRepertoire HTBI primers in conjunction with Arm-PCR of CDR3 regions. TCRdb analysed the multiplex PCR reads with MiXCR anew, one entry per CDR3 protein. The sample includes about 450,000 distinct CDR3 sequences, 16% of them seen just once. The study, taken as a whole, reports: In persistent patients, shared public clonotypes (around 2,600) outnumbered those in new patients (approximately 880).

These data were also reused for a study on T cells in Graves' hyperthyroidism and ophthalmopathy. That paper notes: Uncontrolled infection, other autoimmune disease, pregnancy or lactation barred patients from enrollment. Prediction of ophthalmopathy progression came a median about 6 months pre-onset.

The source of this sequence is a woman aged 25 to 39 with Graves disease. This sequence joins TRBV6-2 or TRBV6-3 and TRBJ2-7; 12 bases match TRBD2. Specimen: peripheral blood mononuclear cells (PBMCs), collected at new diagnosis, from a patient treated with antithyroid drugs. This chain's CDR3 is CASSPGLAGEDF. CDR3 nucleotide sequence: TGTGCCAGCAGCCCGGGACTAGCGGGCGAAGACTTC.